The rows below give T cell receptor beta chains drawn from one sample of a study of blood T cell repertoires in COVID-19. Method: immunoSEQ multiplex PCR; TCRdb's copy keeps in-frame clones and lacks some. This sample carries 300,000 to 450,000 clones, around nine tenths of them seen once, and the ten largest clones take 0.85% to 1.3%. The sequencing sample was made of PBMCs or T cells enriched from blood (not recorded which). Receptors originate from a woman in her thirties who had been exposed to COVID-19. Both conserved end residues are part of each CDR3. The D gene is left open where the match is weak. Expanded clones get a size class; other rows say once, few or many, or leave the size out.

size	V	D	length	J	DNA	CDR3
-	TRBV2	-	13	TRBJ1-5	TGTGCCAGCAGTCGACAGGACAATCAGCCCCAGCATTTT	CASSRQDNQPQHF
few	TRBV19	TRBD1	13	TRBJ2-1	TGTGCCAGCACCGACAGGGGGTATGGTGAGCAGTTCTTC	CASTDRGYGEQFF
-	TRBV7-2	TRBD1	14	TRBJ2-5	TGTGCCAGCAGCAAAAACAGGGGGCAGGAGACCCAGTACTTC	CASSKNRGQETQYF
-	TRBV14	-	14	TRBJ1-2	TGTGCCAGCAGCCAAGAGGCAGGTCCGTATGGCTACACCTTC	CASSQEAGPYGYTF
-	TRBV27	TRBD1	17	TRBJ2-5	TGTGCCAGCAGTTTATATAGTATGACAGGGCTGGGAGAGACCCAGTACTTC	CASSLYSMTGLGETQYF
-	TRBV7-9	-	13	TRBJ1-5	TGTGCCAGCAGCTTAATCACAGGTCAGCCCCAGCATTTT	CASSLITGQPQHF
-	TRBV2	-	14	TRBJ2-5	TGTGCCAGCCAAAGGGGGCGGGGCCAAGAGACCCAGTACTTC	CASQRGRGQETQYF
-	TRBV5-1	-	15	TRBJ1-2	TGCGCCAGCAGCTTGGAAGGCGTCCACCGGGATGGCTACACCTTC	CASSLEGVHRDGYTF
few	TRBV5-1	-	15	TRBJ2-2	TGCGCCAGCAGCGGTGGGCTCGGGAACACCGGGGAGCTGTTTTTT	CASSGGLGNTGELFF
-	TRBV28	-	15	TRBJ1-5	TGTGCCAGCAGTTTAGGCCCAACAGGGAATCAGCCCCAGCATTTT	CASSLGPTGNQPQHF
-	TRBV18	TRBD2	17	TRBJ2-2	TGTGCCAGCTCGCCTAGACTAGCGGGAGGGACAACCGGGGAGCTGTTTTTT	CASSPRLAGGTTGELFF